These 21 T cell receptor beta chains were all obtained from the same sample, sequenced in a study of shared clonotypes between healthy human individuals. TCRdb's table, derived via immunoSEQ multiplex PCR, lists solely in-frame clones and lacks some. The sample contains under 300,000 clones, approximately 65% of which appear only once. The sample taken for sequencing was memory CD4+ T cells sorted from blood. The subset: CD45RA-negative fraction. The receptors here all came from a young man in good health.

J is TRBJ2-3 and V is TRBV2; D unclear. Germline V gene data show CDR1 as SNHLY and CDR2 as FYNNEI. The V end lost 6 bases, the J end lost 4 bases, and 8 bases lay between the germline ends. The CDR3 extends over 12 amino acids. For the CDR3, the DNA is TGTGCCAGCAGACAGATCCCAGATACGCAGTATTTT. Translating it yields CASRQIPDTQYF.

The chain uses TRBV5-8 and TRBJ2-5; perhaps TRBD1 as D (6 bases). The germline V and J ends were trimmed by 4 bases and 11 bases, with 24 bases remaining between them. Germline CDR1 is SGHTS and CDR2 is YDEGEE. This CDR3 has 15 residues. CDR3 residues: CASSLNRDIKVTQYF. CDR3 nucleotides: TGTGCCAGCAGCCTAAACCGGGACATTAAGGTGACGCAGTACTTC.

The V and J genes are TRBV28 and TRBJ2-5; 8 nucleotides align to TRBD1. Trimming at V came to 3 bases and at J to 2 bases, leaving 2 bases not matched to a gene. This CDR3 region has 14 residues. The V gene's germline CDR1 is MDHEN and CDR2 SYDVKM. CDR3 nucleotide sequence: TGTGCCAGCAGTTTCCGACAGGGGCAAGAGACCCAGTACTTC. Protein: CASSFRQGQETQYF. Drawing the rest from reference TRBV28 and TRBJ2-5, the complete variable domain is DVKVTQSSRYLVKRTGEKVFLECVQDMDHENMFWYRQDPGLGLRLIYFSYDVKMKEKGDIPEGYSVSREKKERFSLILESASTNQTSMYLCASSFRQGQETQYFGPGTRLLVL.

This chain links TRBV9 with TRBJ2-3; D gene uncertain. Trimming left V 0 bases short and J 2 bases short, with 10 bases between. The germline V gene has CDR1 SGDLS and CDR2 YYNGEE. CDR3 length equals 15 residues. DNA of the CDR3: TGTGCCAGCAGCGTAGTAGGTTCCTTCACAGATACGCAGTATTTT. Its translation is CASSVVGSFTDTQYF.

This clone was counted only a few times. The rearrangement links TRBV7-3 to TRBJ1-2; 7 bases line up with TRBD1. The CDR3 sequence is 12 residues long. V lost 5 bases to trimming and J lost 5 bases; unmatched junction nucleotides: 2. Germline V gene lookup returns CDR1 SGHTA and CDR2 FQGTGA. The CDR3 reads CASSQTGYGYTF. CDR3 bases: TGTGCCAGCAGCCAGACAGGGTATGGCTACACCTTC.

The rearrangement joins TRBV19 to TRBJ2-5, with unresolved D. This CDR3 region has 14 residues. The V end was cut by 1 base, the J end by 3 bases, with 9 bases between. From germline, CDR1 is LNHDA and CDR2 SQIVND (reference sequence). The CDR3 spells CASSIVWSEETQYF. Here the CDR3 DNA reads TGTGCCAGTAGTATAGTCTGGTCGGAAGAGACCCAGTACTTC.

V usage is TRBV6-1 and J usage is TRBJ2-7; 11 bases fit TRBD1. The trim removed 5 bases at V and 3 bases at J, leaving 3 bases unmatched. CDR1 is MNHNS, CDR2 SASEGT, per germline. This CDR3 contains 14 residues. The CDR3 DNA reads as TGTGCCAGCAGTACCGGGACAGGGGGCTACGAGCAGTACTTC. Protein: CASSTGTGGYEQYF.

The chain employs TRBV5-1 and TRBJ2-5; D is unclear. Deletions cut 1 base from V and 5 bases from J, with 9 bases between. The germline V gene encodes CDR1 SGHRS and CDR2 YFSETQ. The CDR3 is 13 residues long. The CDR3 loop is CASSLSSRETQYF. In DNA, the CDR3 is TGCGCCAGCAGCTTGTCTTCTCGGGAGACCCAGTACTTC.

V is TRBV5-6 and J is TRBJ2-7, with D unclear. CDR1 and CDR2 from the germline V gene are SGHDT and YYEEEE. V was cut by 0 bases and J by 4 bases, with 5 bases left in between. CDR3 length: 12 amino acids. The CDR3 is CASSLGTYEQYF. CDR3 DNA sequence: TGTGCCAGCAGCTTGGGTACGTACGAGCAGTACTTC.

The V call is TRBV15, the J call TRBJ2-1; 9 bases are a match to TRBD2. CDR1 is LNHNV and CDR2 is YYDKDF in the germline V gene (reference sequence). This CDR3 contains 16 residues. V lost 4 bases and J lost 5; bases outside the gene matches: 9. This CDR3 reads CATSKQTTSGHNEQFF. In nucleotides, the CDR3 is TGTGCCACCAGCAAGCAAACGACTAGCGGACACAATGAGCAGTTCTTC. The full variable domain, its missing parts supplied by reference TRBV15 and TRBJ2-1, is DAMVIQNPRYQVTQFGKPVTLSCSQTLNHNVMYWYQQKSSQAPKLLFHYYDKDFNNEADTPDNFQSRRPNTSFCFLDIRSPGLGDTAMYLCATSKQTTSGHNEQFFGPGTRLTVL.

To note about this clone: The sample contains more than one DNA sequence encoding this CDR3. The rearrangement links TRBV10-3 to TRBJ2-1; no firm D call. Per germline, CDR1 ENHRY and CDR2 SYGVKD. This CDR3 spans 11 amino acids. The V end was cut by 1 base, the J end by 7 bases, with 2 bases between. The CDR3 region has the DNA TGTGCCATCAGTGAGTTAAATGAGCAGTTCTTC. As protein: CAISELNEQFF.

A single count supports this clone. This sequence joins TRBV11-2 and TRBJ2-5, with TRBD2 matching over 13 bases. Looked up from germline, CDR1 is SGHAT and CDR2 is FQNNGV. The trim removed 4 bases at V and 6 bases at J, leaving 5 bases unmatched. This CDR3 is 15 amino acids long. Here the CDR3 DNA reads TGTGCCAGCAGCTCCGGACTAGCGGGAGAAAAGACCCAGTACTTC. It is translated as CASSSGLAGEKTQYF.

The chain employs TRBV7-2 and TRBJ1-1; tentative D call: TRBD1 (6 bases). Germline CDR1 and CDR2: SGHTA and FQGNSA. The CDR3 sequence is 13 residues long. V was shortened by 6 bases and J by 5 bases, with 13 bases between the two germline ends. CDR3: CASRFRGGTEAFF. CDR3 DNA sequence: TGTGCCAGCAGGTTCAGGGGAGGGACTGAAGCTTTCTTT.

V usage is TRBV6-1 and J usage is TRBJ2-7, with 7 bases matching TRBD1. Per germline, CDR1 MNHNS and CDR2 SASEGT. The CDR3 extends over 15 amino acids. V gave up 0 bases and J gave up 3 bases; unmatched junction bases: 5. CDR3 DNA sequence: TGTGCCAGCAGTGAAGCGGGACAGACTGACTACGAGCAGTACTTC. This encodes CASSEAGQTDYEQYF.

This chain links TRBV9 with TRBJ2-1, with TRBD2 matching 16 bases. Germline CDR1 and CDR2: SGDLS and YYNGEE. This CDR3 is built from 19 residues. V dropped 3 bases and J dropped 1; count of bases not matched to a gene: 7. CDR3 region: CASSARGTSGRVSYNEQFF. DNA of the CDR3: TGTGCCAGCAGCGCCCGAGGGACTAGCGGGAGGGTGTCCTACAATGAGCAGTTCTTC.

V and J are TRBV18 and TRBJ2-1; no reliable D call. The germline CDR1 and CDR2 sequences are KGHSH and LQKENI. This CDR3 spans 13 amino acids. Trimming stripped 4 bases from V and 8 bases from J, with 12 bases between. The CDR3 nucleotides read TGTGCCAGCTCACTGCCTGGAATCTATGAGCAGTTCTTC. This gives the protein CASSLPGIYEQFF.

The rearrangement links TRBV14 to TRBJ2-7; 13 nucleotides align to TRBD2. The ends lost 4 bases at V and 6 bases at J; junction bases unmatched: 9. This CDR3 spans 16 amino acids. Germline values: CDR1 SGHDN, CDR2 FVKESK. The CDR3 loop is CASSPLTSGRASEQYF. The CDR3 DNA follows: TGTGCCAGCAGCCCCCTAACTAGCGGGAGGGCCTCCGAGCAGTACTTC.

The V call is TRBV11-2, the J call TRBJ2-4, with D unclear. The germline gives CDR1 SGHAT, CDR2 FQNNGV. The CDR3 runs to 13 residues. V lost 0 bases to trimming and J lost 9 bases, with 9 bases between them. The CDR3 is CASSLDARSIQYF. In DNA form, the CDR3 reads TGTGCCAGCAGCTTAGACGCTAGATCCATTCAGTACTTC. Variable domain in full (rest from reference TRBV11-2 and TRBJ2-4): EAGVAQSPRYKIIEKRQSVAFWCNPISGHATLYWYQQILGQGPKLLIQFQNNGVVDDSQLPKDRFSAERLKGVDSTLKIQPAKLEDSAVYLCASSLDARSIQYFGAGTRLSVL.

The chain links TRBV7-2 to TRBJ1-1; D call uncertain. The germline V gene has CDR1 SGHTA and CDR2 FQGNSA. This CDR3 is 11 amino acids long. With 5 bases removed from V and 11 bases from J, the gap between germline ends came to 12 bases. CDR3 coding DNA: TGTGCCAGCAGCCATAACTTCGGGGCTTTCTTT. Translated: CASSHNFGAFF. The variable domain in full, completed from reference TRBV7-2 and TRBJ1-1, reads GAGVSQSPSNKVTEKGKDVELRCDPISGHTALYWYRQSLGQGLEFLIYFQGNSAPDKSGLPSDRFSAERTGGSVSTLTIQRTQQEDSAVYLCASSHNFGAFFGQGTRLTVV.

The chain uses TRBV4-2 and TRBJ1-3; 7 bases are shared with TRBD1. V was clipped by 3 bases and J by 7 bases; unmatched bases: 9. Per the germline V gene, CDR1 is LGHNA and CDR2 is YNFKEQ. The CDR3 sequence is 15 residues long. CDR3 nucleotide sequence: TGTGCCAGCAGCCATAATAACAGGGGCCGCAACACCATATATTTT. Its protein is CASSHNNRGRNTIYF.

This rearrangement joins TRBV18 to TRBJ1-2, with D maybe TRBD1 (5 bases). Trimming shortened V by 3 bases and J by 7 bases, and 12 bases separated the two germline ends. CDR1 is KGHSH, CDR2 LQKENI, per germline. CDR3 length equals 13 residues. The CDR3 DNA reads TGTGCCAGCTCACCCCCGGGGGGAGGTGGCTACACCTTC. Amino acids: CASSPPGGGGYTF.